The clone carrying this T cell receptor beta chain was seen at least ten times. Its matching antigen is unknown. Patients in the hyperthyroidism group, adults aged 18 to 65, were newly diagnosed, under 2 months' duration. Thyroid ultrasound, orbital computed tomography, TRAb, serum thyroxine and clinical symptoms formed the basis of diagnosis. The data were taken from a study of Graves' ophthalmopathy and Graves' hyperthyroidism. Overall study findings and caveats: Blood also carried most expanded thyroid clonotypes exceeding 0.001 frequency. From stable hyperthyroidism, ophthalmopathy was separated by a 13-signature model with 87.88% sensitivity and 75% to 84% specificity.

Beta-chain TCR CDR3 regions were amplified from RNA transcripts. RT-PCR was first run with HTBI primers, then multiplex PCR in a second round. TCRdb fed the multiplex PCR reads into MiXCR, producing one record per CDR3 protein. Found here are over a million distinct CDR3 sequences, about 40% of them singletons; the top ten hold approximately 12%. The CDR3 totals 15 residues. Per germline, CDR1 SEHNR and CDR2 FQNEAQ (reference sequence). V lost 4 bases to trimming and J lost 4 bases, with 17 bases between them. The chain couples TRBV7-9 to TRBJ2-7; tentatively, D is TRBD2 (5 bases). The sequence derives from an adult man with Graves' hyperthyroidism. The sample comprised peripheral blood or thyroid tissue (not recorded which). The CDR3 region is CASSSDWNPGYEQYF. CDR3 bases: TGTGCCAGCAGCTCCGACTGGAACCCGGGGTACGAGCAGTACTTC.